These 30 T cell receptor beta chains were all obtained from the same sample, sequenced in a study of human T cells and chemical hapten exposure (dated by TCRdb to the early 2020s). The library came from RACE. The instrument given in TCRdb is NextSeq 500. The public sequencing data were trimmed at Q25 with fastp and processed into clonotypes with MiXCR by TCRdb, which kept only in-frame beta chains. Every distinct CDR3 protein forms one entry, paired with its most common genes and DNA. The sample table contains 75,000 to 100,000 distinct CDR3 sequences; only one count was recorded for approximately 10% of them. The top ten hold approximately 2.2% of the sample. The time point label, read with the paper, signifies: patch test 1, 2 weeks after DPC sensitization. What this sample's treatment or condition label stands for: therapeutic diphenylcyclopropenone sensitization with weekly scalp DPC. The sequenced sample was whole blood, obtained in connection with sensitization to the hapten diphenylcyclopropenone (DPC). The receptors stem from a man aged 40-49 years with alopecia areata. Some clones in this sample may be carry-over from other donors' samples.

The V gene is TRBV2, the J gene TRBJ2-3; tentatively, D is TRBD1 or TRBD2 (5 bases each). This CDR3 comprises 12 residues. V gave up 11 bases and J gave up 5 bases, with 14 bases separating them. Germline lookup yields CDR1 SNHLY and CDR2 FYNNEI. As DNA, the CDR3 is TGTGCCGGACTGGGACCGGGAGATACGCAGTATTTT. Translation: CAGLGPGDTQYF. The full variable domain, in which reference TRBV2 and TRBJ2-3 provide the parts outside the CDR3, is EPEVTQTPSHQVTQMGQEVILRCVPISNHLYFYWYRQILGQKVEFLVSFYNNEISEKSEIFDDQFSVERPDGSNFTLKIRSTKLEDSAMYFCAGLGPGDTQYFGPGTRLTVL.

The sample holds many counts of this clonotype. V gene TRBV2 combines with J gene TRBJ1-1; 7 bases align to TRBD1. Germline values: CDR1 SNHLY, CDR2 FYNNEI. The V gene end was trimmed by 5 bases and the J gene end by 2 bases; junction bases not matched to a gene: 11. This CDR3 is 16 amino acids long. The CDR3 DNA follows: TGTGCCAGCAGTCCTACCCTGTCAGGGGGAAACACTGAAGCTTTCTTT. It is translated as CASSPTLSGGNTEAFF.

The J gene is TRBJ2-5, the V gene TRBV28; 10 nucleotides agree with TRBD1. The CDR3 sequence is 14 residues long. Germline V gene data show CDR1 as MDHEN and CDR2 as SYDVKM. V shed 4 bases, J shed 4 bases, and the junction held 3 bases outside the gene matches. CDR3 residues: CASSSDRGGETQYF. The CDR3 region has the DNA TGTGCCAGCAGTTCGGACAGGGGGGGAGAGACCCAGTACTTC.

In this sample, this clonotype turned up a few times. The V call is TRBV3-1, the J call TRBJ2-3, with TRBD2 matching 9 bases. CDR3 length: 14 residues. Germline CDR1 is LGHDT and CDR2 is YNNKEL (reference sequence). J lost 4 bases, V lost 3 bases, and 2 bases had no gene match. CDR3 in amino acids: CASSQRLAADTQYF. The CDR3 DNA sequence: TGTGCCAGCAGCCAGCGACTAGCGGCAGATACGCAGTATTTT.

This clonotype was counted many times. This chain uses TRBV29-1 with TRBJ2-6, with D perhaps TRBD2 (6 bases). V was shortened by 6 bases and J by 0 bases, with 15 bases between the two germline ends. Germline-derived CDR1 and CDR2 are SQVTM and ANQGSEA. The CDR3 loop spans 16 amino acids. The CDR3 sequence is CSVWGVGSSGANVLTF. Here the CDR3 DNA reads TGCAGCGTCTGGGGCGTCGGGAGCTCTGGGGCCAACGTCCTGACTTTC.

In its sample, this clonotype was seen a few times. The chain has TRBV4-3 and TRBJ1-5; D gene ambiguous. The CDR3 has 17 residues. The germline V gene has CDR1 LGHNA and CDR2 YSLEER. V lost 0 bases and J lost 0, with 12 bases in between. This CDR3 reads CASSQDLATSSNQPQHF. The CDR3 region has the DNA TGCGCCAGCAGCCAAGATCTGGCCACGAGTAGCAATCAGCCCCAGCATTTT.

V gene TRBV28 combines with J gene TRBJ2-3, with 12 bases that match TRBD1. V shed 3 bases, J shed 4 bases, and the junction held 2 bases outside the gene matches. The CDR3 consists of 15 residues. CDR1 and CDR2 (germline): MDHEN, SYDVKM. The CDR3 DNA reads TGTGCCAGCAGTTTCGGGACAGGGGGCCCAGATACGCAGTATTTT. Translating gives CASSFGTGGPDTQYF. Using reference TRBV28 and TRBJ2-3 for the parts outside the CDR3, the full variable domain is DVKVTQSSRYLVKRTGEKVFLECVQDMDHENMFWYRQDPGLGLRLIYFSYDVKMKEKGDIPEGYSVSREKKERFSLILESASTNQTSMYLCASSFGTGGPDTQYFGPGTRLTVL.

The sample holds a few counts of this clonotype. This rearrangement joins TRBV9 to TRBJ2-2, with D perhaps TRBD1 (6 bases). The germline gives CDR1 SGDLS, CDR2 YYNGEE. V was trimmed by 4 bases and J by 3 bases, leaving 10 bases between them. The CDR3 has 14 residues. CDR3 sequence: CASSIYRDTGELFF. The CDR3 DNA sequence: TGTGCCAGCAGCATCTACAGGGACACCGGGGAGCTGTTTTTT.

This clonotype has at least ten counts. The chain is built from TRBV2 and TRBJ1-1, with D uncertain. Germline V gene data show CDR1 as SNHLY and CDR2 as FYNNEI. This CDR3 spans 13 amino acids. V was clipped by 3 bases and J by 3 bases, with 8 bases between them. The CDR3 DNA reads as TGTGCCAGCAGTGAGGGGATCGACACTGAAGCTTTCTTT. Translating it yields CASSEGIDTEAFF.

In its sample, this clonotype was seen many times. This sequence joins TRBV10-3 and TRBJ1-2, with no clear D. The germline V gene has CDR1 ENHRY and CDR2 SYGVKD. CDR3 length: 17 residues. With 5 bases removed from V and 0 bases from J, the gap between germline ends came to 19 bases. The DNA of the CDR3 is TGTGCCATCAGTAGTGGTAAAGGTCAGAACGCTAACTATGGCTACACCTTC. Translated, it gives CAISSGKGQNANYGYTF.

This clonotype was counted at least ten times. The chain combines TRBV6-2 or TRBV6-3 with TRBJ1-2; 11 nucleotides line up with TRBD1. V lost 4 bases, J lost 2 bases, and 3 bases stayed unmatched. This CDR3 has 15 residues. CDR1 is MNHEY, CDR2 SVGEGT, per germline. The CDR3 is CASSSGQGENYGYTF. Here the CDR3 DNA reads TGTGCCAGCAGTTCGGGACAGGGGGAGAACTATGGCTACACCTTC.

The V gene is TRBV12-3 or TRBV12-4, the J gene TRBJ2-5, with a possible D match to TRBD1 (7 bases). This CDR3 is built from 13 residues. V lost 8 bases to trimming and J lost 2 bases, with 12 bases between them. The CDR3 DNA sequence: TGTGCCAGCCGGAGGGACAGACAAGAGACCCAGTACTTC. As protein: CASRRDRQETQYF.

This clonotype has a count of ten or more. The rearrangement uses TRBV12-3 or TRBV12-4 and TRBJ1-5; D remains ambiguous. The CDR3 length is 15 residues. Trimming removed 5 bases at V and 0 bases at J, with 11 bases between. CDR3 sequence reads: CASSPLGDSNQPQHF. The CDR3 nucleotides read TGTGCCAGCAGTCCCCTCGGTGATAGCAATCAGCCCCAGCATTTT.

The rearrangement uses TRBV2 and TRBJ2-1; TRBD2 might be the D (6 bases). The germline CDR1 and CDR2 sequences are SNHLY and FYNNEI. The CDR3 has 16 amino acids. The V gene lost 1 base and the J gene lost 2 bases, with 12 bases spanning the gap. Written as DNA, the CDR3 is TGTGCCAGCAGTGAAGATCCTAGCGTAGCCTACAATGAGCAGTTCTTC. Translation: CASSEDPSVAYNEQFF.

The chain links TRBV5-6 to TRBJ2-1; 8 bases line up with TRBD2. Germline V gene sequence: CDR1 SGHDT, CDR2 YYEEEE. V was pared by 3 bases and J by 8 bases, with 13 bases of the junction left unmatched. The CDR3 contains 16 residues. The CDR3: CASSYKAGVGFDEQFF. Written as DNA, the CDR3 is TGTGCCAGCAGCTACAAAGCGGGAGTGGGTTTCGATGAGCAGTTCTTC.

This clonotype has more than one count but fewer than ten. The V gene is TRBV15, the J gene TRBJ2-1, with D possibly called TRBD1 or TRBD2 (5 bases each). V was shortened by 0 bases and J by 9 bases, with 18 bases between the two germline ends. Per the germline V gene, CDR1 is LNHNV and CDR2 is YYDKDF (reference sequence). The CDR3 runs to 16 residues. The CDR3, as DNA: TGTGCCACCAGCAGAGATAGGCAGGGAGTAGAGGGTGAGCAGTTCTTC. Protein product: CATSRDRQGVEGEQFF.

This clonotype was counted ten times or more. The genes are TRBV27 and TRBJ1-5, with TRBD1 matching over 8 bases. CDR1 and CDR2 (germline): MNHEY, SMNVEV (reference sequence). CDR3 length equals 14 residues. Trimming at V came to 5 bases and at J to 7 bases, leaving 7 bases not matched to a gene. CDR3 sequence reads: CASSRSGQGQPQHF. The CDR3, as DNA: TGTGCCAGCAGTAGGTCAGGACAGGGCCAGCCCCAGCATTTT.

This clonotype was counted ten times or more. The chain joins TRBV19 to TRBJ2-2; D might be TRBD2 (6 bases). Germline loops: CDR1 LNHDA, CDR2 SQIVND (reference sequence). The length of the CDR3 is 15 residues. The V end was cut by 9 bases, the J end by 4 bases, with 18 bases between. The CDR3 region is CARPTLAYGTGELFF. Written as DNA, the CDR3 is TGTGCCAGACCAACTCTAGCGTACGGCACCGGGGAGCTGTTTTTT.

This clonotype was seen only a few times. The CDR3 DNA sequence: TGTGCCAGCAGCTTCGGGACAGGGCCCTACGAGCAGTACGTC. Protein: CASSFGTGPYEQYV. The chain links TRBV7-2 to TRBJ2-7, with 9 positions matching TRBD1. CDR3 length: 14 residues. In germline, CDR1 is SGHTA, CDR2 FQGNSA. V was clipped by 3 bases and J by 2 bases; unmatched bases: 2.

This clonotype was counted only a few times. The chain has TRBV20-1 and TRBJ2-3; D is unresolved. V dropped 3 bases and J dropped 2 bases, with 24 bases sitting between them. Germline CDR1 DFQATT, CDR2 SNEGSKA (reference sequence). This CDR3 is built from 18 residues. The CDR3 nucleotides are TGCAGTGCTAGGGAACCCTTGGATAATAAACGACCCACAGATACGCAGTATTTT. It yields the protein CSAREPLDNKRPTDTQYF.

This clonotype was seen a few times. The rearrangement uses TRBV2 and TRBJ2-1, with 11 positions matching TRBD2. V was clipped by 4 bases and J by 4 bases; unmatched bases: 9. Germline loops: CDR1 SNHLY, CDR2 FYNNEI. The CDR3 consists of 17 residues. The CDR3 nucleotides are TGTGCCAGCAGTGTCCTAGCGGGAGGCGATCCTTACAATGAGCAGTTCTTC. This encodes CASSVLAGGDPYNEQFF. The full variable domain, its missing parts supplied by reference TRBV2 and TRBJ2-1, is EPEVTQTPSHQVTQMGQEVILRCVPISNHLYFYWYRQILGQKVEFLVSFYNNEISEKSEIFDDQFSVERPDGSNFTLKIRSTKLEDSAMYFCASSVLAGGDPYNEQFFGPGTRLTVL.

The genes are TRBV28 and TRBJ1-6; D may be TRBD1 (5 bases). Trimming pared 6 bases from V and 0 bases from J, leaving 12 bases between. There are 16 residues in the CDR3. Germline CDR1 MDHEN, CDR2 SYDVKM. CDR3 bases: TGTGCCAGCAGGGGGGACGGCCTCTCCTATAATTCACCCCTCCACTTT. This sequence encodes CASRGDGLSYNSPLHF.

J is TRBJ2-7 and V is TRBV6-2 or TRBV6-3; 10 nucleotides align to TRBD1. The CDR3 length is 16 residues. Germline V lookup: CDR1 MNHEY, CDR2 SVGEGT. Trimming at V came to 6 bases and at J to 3 bases, leaving 11 bases not matched to a gene. CDR3: CASRTHRTGGGYEQYF. CDR3 coding DNA: TGTGCCAGCAGAACCCACCGGACAGGGGGGGGCTACGAGCAGTACTTC.

This clonotype has only a few counts. The chain carries TRBV6-2 or TRBV6-3 and TRBJ1-2; 8 bases line up with TRBD1. V lost 6 bases to trimming and J lost 1 base; unmatched junction nucleotides: 10. CDR3 length: 16 residues. Germline assignment: CDR1 MNHEY and CDR2 SVGEGT. CDR3 amino acids: CASSLIGTGVNYGYTF. DNA for the CDR3: TGTGCCAGCAGCCTGATCGGGACAGGAGTTAACTATGGCTACACCTTC.

V gene TRBV7-2 combines with J gene TRBJ1-2; a possible D gene is TRBD1 (5 bases). Trimming removed 1 base at V and 5 bases at J, with 14 bases between. The CDR3 runs to 15 residues. From germline, CDR1 is SGHTA and CDR2 FQGNSA. This CDR3 is CASSLGIRETYGYTF. Here the CDR3 DNA reads TGTGCCAGCAGCTTAGGGATCAGGGAGACGTATGGCTACACCTTC.

This clonotype occurred a few times. V and J are TRBV20-1 and TRBJ2-1, with D maybe TRBD2 (6 bases). Germline V CDR1 and CDR2: DFQATT, SNEGSKA (reference sequence). Trimming took 6 bases from V and 5 from J, leaving 11 bases between them. The CDR3 is 12 residues long. The CDR3 nucleotides read TGCAGTGCCCGAGGACTAAACAATGAGCAGTTCTTC. Protein sequence: CSARGLNNEQFF.

J is TRBJ1-6 and V is TRBV29-1; D might be TRBD1 (5 bases). The CDR3 is 16 amino acids. CDR1 and CDR2 from the germline V gene are SQVTM and ANQGSEA. The V end was cut by 6 bases, the J end by 7 bases, with 22 bases between. DNA for the CDR3: TGCAGCGTGAGATTGGGGTGGGGCGCCGAGAATTCACCCCTCCACTTT. Amino acids: CSVRLGWGAENSPLHF.

This clonotype has only a few counts. CDR3 sequence (DNA): TGCGCCAGCAGCCAAGCGCTAGGATACGAGCAGTACGTC. The encoded protein is CASSQALGYEQYV. V usage is TRBV4-1 and J usage is TRBJ2-7; D remains ambiguous. Trimming removed 1 base at V and 4 bases at J, with 8 bases between. CDR3 size: 13 residues. Germline V gives CDR1 MGHRA, CDR2 YSYEKL.

Here the CDR3 reads CASSPSSGASGRGGLFF. The CDR3, as DNA: TGTGCCAGCAGCCCTAGTTCCGGGGCTAGCGGGAGGGGGGGACTGTTCTTC. The rearrangement joins TRBV11-1 to TRBJ2-1, with 12 bases identical to TRBD2. The germline V gene has CDR1 SGHAT and CDR2 FQDESV (reference sequence). J was trimmed by 15 bases and V by 5 bases; bases with no gene match: 20. The CDR3 has 17 residues.

Sample share makes this clonotype medium-sized. J is TRBJ1-2 and V is TRBV2; 8 nucleotides agree with TRBD1. This CDR3 has 15 residues. Trimming at V came to 4 bases and at J to 1 base, leaving 5 bases not matched to a gene. In germline, CDR1 is SNHLY, CDR2 FYNNEI. CDR3 sequence reads: CASSADRGVNYGYTF. CDR3 in DNA: TGTGCCAGCAGTGCAGACAGGGGAGTTAACTATGGCTACACCTTC.